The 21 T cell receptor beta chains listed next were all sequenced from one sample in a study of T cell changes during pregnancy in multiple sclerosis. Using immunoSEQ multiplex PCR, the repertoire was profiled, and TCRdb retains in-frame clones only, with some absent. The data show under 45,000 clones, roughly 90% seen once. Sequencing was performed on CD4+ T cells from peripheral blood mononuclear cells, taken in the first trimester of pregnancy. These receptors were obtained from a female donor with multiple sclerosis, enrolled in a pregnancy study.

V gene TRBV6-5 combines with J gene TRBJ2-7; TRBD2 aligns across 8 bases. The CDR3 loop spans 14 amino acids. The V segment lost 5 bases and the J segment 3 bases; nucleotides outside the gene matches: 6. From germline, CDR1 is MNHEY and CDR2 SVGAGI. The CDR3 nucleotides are TGTGCCAGCAGTCCCAGCGGGAGTCTCTACGAGCAGTACTTC. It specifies CASSPSGSLYEQYF.

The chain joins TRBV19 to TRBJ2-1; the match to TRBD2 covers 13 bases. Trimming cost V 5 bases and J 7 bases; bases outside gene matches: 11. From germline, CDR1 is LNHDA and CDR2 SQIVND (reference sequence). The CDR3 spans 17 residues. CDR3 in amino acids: CASSPDRELAGGNEQFF. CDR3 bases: TGTGCCAGTAGTCCTGACAGGGAACTAGCGGGAGGGAATGAGCAGTTCTTC.

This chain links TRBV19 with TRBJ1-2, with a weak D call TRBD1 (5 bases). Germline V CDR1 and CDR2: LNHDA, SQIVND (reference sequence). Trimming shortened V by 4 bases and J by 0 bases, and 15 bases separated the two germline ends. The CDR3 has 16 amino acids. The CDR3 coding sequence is TGTGCCAGTAGTAGGGGATCAGGGTCCGCTAACTATGGCTACACCTTC. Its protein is CASSRGSGSANYGYTF.

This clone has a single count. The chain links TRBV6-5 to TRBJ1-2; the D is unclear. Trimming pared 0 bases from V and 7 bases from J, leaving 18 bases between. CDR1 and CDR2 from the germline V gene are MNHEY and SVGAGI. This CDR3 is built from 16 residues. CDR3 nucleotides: TGTGCCAGCAGTTACTCGCCATTAATGGCAGCGACTGGCTACACCTTC. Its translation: CASSYSPLMAATGYTF.

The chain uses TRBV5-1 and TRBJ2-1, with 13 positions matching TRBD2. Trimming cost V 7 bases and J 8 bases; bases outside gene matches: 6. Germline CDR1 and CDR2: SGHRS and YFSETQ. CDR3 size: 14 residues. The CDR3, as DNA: TGCGCCAGCGCCGGACTAGCGGGAGACGATGAGCAGTTCTTC. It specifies CASAGLAGDDEQFF.

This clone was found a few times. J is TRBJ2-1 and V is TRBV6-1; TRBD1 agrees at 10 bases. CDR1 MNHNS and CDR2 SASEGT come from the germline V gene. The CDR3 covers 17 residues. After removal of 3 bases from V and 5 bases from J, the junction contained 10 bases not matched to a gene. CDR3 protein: CASSDLPTGGVNNEQFF. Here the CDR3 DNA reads TGTGCCAGCAGTGACCTCCCGACAGGGGGCGTAAACAATGAGCAGTTCTTC.

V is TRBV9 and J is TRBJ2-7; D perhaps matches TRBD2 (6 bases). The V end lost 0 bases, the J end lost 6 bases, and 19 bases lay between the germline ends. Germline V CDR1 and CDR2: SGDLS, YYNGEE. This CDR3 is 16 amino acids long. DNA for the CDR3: TGTGCCAGCAGCGTAGGGGGCGGGGACCCACTACCCGAGCAGTACTTC. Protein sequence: CASSVGGGDPLPEQYF.

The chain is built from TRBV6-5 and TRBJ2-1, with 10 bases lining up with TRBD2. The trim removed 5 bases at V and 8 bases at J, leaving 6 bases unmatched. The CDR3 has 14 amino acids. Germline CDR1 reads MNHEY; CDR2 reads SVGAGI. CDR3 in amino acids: CASSTGLAIDEQFF. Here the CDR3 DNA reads TGTGCCAGCAGTACGGGACTAGCGATTGATGAGCAGTTCTTC.

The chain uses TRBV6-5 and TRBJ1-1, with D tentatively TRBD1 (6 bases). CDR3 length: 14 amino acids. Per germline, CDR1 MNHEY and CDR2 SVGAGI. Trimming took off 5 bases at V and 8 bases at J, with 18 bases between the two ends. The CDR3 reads CASSPAGTLTEAFF. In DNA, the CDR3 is TGTGCCAGCAGTCCCGCCGGGACACTAACCGAAGCTTTCTTT.

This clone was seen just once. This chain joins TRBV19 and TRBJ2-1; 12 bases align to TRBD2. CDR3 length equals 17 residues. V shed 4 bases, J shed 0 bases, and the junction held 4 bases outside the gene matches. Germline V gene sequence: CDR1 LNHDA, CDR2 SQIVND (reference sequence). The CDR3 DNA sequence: TGTGCCAGTAGTAGGTGGACTAGCGGGAACTCCTACAATGAGCAGTTCTTC. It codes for CASSRWTSGNSYNEQFF.

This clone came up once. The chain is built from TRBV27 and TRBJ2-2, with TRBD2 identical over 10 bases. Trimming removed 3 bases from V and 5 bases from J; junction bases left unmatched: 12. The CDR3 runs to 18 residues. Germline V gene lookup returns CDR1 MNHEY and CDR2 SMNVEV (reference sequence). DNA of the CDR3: TGTGCCAGCAGTTTTTTCGGAACTAGCGGGATCGGTACCGGGGAGCTGTTTTTT. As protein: CASSFFGTSGIGTGELFF.

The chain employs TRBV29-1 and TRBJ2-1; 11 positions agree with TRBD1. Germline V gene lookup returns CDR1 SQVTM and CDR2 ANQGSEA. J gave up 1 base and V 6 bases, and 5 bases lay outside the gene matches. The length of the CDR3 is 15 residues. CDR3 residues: CSVLGQGASYNEQFF. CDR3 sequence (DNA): TGCAGCGTCCTCGGACAGGGGGCGTCCTACAATGAGCAGTTCTTC.

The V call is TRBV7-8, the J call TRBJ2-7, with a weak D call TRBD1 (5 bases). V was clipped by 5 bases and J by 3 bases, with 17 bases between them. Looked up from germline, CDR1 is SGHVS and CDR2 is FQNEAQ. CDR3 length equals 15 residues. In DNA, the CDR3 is TGTGCCAGCAGCGTGACAGACGATTCTTTCTACGAGCAGTACTTC. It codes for CASSVTDDSFYEQYF. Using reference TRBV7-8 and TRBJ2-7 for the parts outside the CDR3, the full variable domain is GAGVSQSPRYKVAKRGQDVALRCDPISGHVSLFWYQQALGQGPEFLTYFQNEAQLDKSGLPSDRFFAERPEGSVSTLKIQRTQQEDSAVYLCASSVTDDSFYEQYFGPGTRLTVT.

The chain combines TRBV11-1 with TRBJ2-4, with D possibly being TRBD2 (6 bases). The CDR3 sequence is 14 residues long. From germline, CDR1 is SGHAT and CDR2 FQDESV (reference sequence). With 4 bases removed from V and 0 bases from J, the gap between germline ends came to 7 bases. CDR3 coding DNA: TGTGCCAGCAGCTCGGGACTAGCCAAAAACATTCAGTACTTC. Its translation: CASSSGLAKNIQYF.

The CDR3 sequence is CASSSNLGTGEVTQYF. The CDR3 region has the DNA TGTGCCAGTAGTAGCAACCTCGGGACAGGGGAGGTGACCCAGTACTTC. V usage is TRBV19 and J usage is TRBJ2-5, with 10 bases matching TRBD1. J gave up 7 bases and V 4 bases, and 12 bases lay outside the gene matches. The CDR3 contains 16 residues. Germline V gene lookup returns CDR1 LNHDA and CDR2 SQIVND (reference sequence).

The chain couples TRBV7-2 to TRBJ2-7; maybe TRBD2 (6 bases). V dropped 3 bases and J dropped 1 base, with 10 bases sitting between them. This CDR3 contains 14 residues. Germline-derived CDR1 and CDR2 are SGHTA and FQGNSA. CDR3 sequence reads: CASSFTGTSYEQYF. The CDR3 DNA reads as TGTGCCAGCAGCTTCACCGGGACTTCCTACGAGCAGTACTTC.

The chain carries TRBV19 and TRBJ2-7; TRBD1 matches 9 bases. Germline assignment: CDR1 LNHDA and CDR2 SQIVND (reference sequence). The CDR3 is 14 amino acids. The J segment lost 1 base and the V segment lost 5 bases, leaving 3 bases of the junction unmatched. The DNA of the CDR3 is TGTGCCAGTAGTCTAGGGACAGGGTCCTACGAGCAGTACTTC. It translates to CASSLGTGSYEQYF. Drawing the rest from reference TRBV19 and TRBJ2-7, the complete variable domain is DGGITQSPKYLFRKEGQNVTLSCEQNLNHDAMYWYRQDPGQGLRLIYYSQIVNDFQKGDIAEGYSVSREKKESFPLTVTSAQKNPTAFYLCASSLGTGSYEQYFGPGTRLTVT.

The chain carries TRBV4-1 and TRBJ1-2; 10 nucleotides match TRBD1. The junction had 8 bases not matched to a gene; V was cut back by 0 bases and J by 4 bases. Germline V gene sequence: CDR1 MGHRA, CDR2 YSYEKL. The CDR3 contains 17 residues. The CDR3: CASSQEGTGAVLYGYTF. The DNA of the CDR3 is TGCGCCAGCAGCCAAGAAGGGACAGGGGCCGTCCTCTATGGCTACACCTTC.

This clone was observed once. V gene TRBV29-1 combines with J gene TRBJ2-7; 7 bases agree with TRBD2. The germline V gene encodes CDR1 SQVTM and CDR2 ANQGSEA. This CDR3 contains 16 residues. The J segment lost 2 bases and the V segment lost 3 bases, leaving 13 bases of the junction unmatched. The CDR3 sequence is CSVDGASGSGTYEQYF. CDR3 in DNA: TGCAGCGTTGATGGGGCTAGCGGTTCTGGAACCTACGAGCAGTACTTC.

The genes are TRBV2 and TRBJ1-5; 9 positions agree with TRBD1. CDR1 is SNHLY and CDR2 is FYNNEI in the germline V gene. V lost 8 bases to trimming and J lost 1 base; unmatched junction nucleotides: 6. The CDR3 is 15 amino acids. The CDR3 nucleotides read TGTGCCAGCGATGGACAGGGGAAAAGCAATCAGCCCCAGCATTTT. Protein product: CASDGQGKSNQPQHF.

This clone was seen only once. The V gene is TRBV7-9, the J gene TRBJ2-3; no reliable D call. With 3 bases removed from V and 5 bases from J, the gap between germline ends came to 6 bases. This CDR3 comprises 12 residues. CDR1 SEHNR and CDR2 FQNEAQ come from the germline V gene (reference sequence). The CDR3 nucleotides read TGTGCCAGCAGCTTTTCGGGAGATACGCAGTATTTT. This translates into CASSFSGDTQYF. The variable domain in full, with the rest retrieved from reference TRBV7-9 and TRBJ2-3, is DTGVSQNPRHKITKRGQNVTFRCDPISEHNRLYWYRQTLGQGPEFLTYFQNEAQLEKSRLLSDRFSAERPKGSFSTLEIQRTEQGDSAMYLCASSFSGDTQYFGPGTRLTVL.